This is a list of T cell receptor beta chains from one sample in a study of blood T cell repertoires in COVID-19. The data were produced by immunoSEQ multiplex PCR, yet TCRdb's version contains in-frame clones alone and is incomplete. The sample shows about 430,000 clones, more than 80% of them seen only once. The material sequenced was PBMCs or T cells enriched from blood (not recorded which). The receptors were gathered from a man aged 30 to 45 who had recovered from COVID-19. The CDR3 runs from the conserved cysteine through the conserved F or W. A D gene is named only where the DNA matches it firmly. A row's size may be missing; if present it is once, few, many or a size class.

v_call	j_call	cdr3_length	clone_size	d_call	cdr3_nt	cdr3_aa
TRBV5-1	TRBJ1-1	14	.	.	TGCGCCAGCAGCTTGTCAGGGTTAAACACTGAAGCTTTCTTT	CASSLSGLNTEAFF
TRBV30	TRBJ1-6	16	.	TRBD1	TGTGCCTGCCCGAGAGACAGGGGGCCTTCTAATTCACCCCTCCACTTT	CACPRDRGPSNSPLHF
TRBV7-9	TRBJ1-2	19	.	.	TGTGCCACGGCGCCCAGGGTCTCTCCACAACCCGGAATCCACTATGGCTACACCTTC	CATAPRVSPQPGIHYGYTF
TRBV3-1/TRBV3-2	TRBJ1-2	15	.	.	TGTGCCAGCAGCCAGTGGGCAGACCGGAACTATGGCTACACCTTC	CASSQWADRNYGYTF
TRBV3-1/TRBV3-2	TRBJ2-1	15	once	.	TGTGCCAGCAGCCCCAACAGGGTCCGGAACAATGAGCAGTTCTTC	CASSPNRVRNNEQFF
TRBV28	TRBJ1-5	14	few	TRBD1	TGTGCCAGCAGTTTAGGGACAGGGTTCCAGCCCCAGCATTTT	CASSLGTGFQPQHF
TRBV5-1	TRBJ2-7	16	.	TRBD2	TGCGCCAGCAGCTTGGATCTAGCGGGAGGGTTCGACGAGCAGTACTTC	CASSLDLAGGFDEQYF
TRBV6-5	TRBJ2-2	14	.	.	TGTGCCAGCAGTTACTCACAAATTTCCGGGGAGCTGTTTTTT	CASSYSQISGELFF
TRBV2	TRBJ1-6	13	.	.	TGTGCCAGCAGTGGACAGGAACACTCACCCCTCCACTTT	CASSGQEHSPLHF
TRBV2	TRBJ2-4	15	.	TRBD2	TGTGCCAGCACGACGGCAAGCGCGGGAGGGAACATTCAGTACTTC	CASTTASAGGNIQYF
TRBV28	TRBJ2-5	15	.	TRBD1	TGTGCCAGCAGCGGGGGACAGGTAGGAGCGGAGACCCAGTACTTC	CASSGGQVGAETQYF
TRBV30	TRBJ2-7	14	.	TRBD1	TGTGCCTGGAGCCCCGGGACAGGGGGCTACGAGCAGTACTTC	CAWSPGTGGYEQYF
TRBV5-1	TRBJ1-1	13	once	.	TGCGCCAGCAGTTACCGACAGGACACTGAAGCTTTCTTT	CASSYRQDTEAFF
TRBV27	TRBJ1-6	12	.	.	TGTGCCAGCAAGACAGGAGGCTCACCCCTCCACTTT	CASKTGGSPLHF
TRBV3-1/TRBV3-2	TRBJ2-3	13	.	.	TGTGCCAGCAGCCCCAGATTCGGGGATACGCAGTATTTT	CASSPRFGDTQYF
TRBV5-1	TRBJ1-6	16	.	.	TGCGCCAGCAGCTTGGGGGCGAGCTCCTATAATTCACCCCTCCACTTT	CASSLGASSYNSPLHF
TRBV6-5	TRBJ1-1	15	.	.	TGTGCCAGCAGTCCGGGGGTATTTTTGTTGTCTGAAGCTTTCTTT	CASSPGVFLLSEAFF
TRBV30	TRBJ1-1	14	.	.	TGTGCCTGGAGTATAGGACAGTCGAACACTGAAGCTTTCTTT	CAWSIGQSNTEAFF
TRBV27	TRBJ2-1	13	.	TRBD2	TGTGCCAGCAGTTTAGGGACTAGTAGTGAGCAGTTCTTC	CASSLGTSSEQFF
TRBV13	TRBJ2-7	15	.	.	TGTGCCAGCAGCCGAACCGGACAGGGAGGGTACGAGCAGTACTTC	CASSRTGQGGYEQYF
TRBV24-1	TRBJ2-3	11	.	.	TGTGCCACCAGTCTCACAGATACGCAGTATTTT	CATSLTDTQYF
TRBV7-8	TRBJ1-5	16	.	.	TGTGCCAGCAGCAATTCAGGGGATGGAAGCAATCAGCCCCAGCATTTT	CASSNSGDGSNQPQHF
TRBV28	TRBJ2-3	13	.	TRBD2	TGTGCCAGCAGTGGCGGGAGTACAGATACGCAGTATTTT	CASSGGSTDTQYF
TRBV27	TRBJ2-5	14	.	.	TGTGCCAGCAGTTTATTCAGGGGTTCGGAGACCCAGTACTTC	CASSLFRGSETQYF
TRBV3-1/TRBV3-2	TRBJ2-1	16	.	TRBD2	TGTGCCAGCAGCCAAGTGGCGGGAGGCTCGGGGAATGAGCAGTTCTTC	CASSQVAGGSGNEQFF
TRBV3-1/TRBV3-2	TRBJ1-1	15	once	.	TGTGCCAGCAGCCAGACGGGGACATTGAACACTGAAGCTTTCTTT	CASSQTGTLNTEAFF
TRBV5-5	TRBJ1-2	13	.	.	TGTGCCAGCAGCTCGGGTGGAGGGTATGGCTACACCTTC	CASSSGGGYGYTF
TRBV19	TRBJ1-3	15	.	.	TGTGCCAGTAGTTCCTACTCCACCTCTGGAAACACCATATATTTT	CASSSYSTSGNTIYF
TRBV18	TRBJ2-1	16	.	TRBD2	TGTGCCAGCTCACCATCGGGACTAGCGGGCTACAATGAGCAGTTCTTC	CASSPSGLAGYNEQFF
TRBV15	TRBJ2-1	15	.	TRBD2	TGTGCCACCAGCCCAAGCGGGGACTCCTACAATGAGCAGTTCTTC	CATSPSGDSYNEQFF
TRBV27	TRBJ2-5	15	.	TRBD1	TGTGCCAGCAGTCCAAACTCAGGGGGCCGAGAGACCCAGTACTTC	CASSPNSGGRETQYF
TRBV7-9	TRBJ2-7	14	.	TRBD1	TGTGCCAGCAGGGAAAGGGACAGGGGTGGCGAGCAGTACTTC	CASRERDRGGEQYF
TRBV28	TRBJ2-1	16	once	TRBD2	TGTGCCAGCAGTCCCAATAGCGGGAGGTTCTACAATGAGCAGTTCTTC	CASSPNSGRFYNEQFF
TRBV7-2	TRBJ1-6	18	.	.	TGTGCCAGCAGCTTAGTGGGCGTTGGGAGCTCCTATAATTCACCCCTCCACTTT	CASSLVGVGSSYNSPLHF
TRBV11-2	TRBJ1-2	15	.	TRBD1	TGTGCCAGCAGCTCCCCGGGACAGGGAATCTATGGCTACACCTTC	CASSSPGQGIYGYTF
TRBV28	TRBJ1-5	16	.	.	TGTGCCAGCAGTTTTCTCCAGGGGAGTGGCAATCAGCCCCAGCATTTT	CASSFLQGSGNQPQHF
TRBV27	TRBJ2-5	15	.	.	TGTGCCAGCAATCCCGGGACAAGCTTCCAAGAGACCCAGTACTTC	CASNPGTSFQETQYF
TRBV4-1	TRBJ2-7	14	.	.	TGCGCCAGCAGCCAATACCAGGGTTCCTACGAGCAGTACTTC	CASSQYQGSYEQYF
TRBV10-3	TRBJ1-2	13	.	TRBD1	TGTGCCATCACCCCTCCGGGACAGTATGGCTACACCTTC	CAITPPGQYGYTF
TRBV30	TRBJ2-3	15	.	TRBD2	TGTGCCTGGGCCGCAGCGGGAGGGGGGCCAGATACGCAGTATTTT	CAWAAAGGGPDTQYF
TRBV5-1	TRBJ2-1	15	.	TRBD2	TGCGCCAGCAGCACCCCTAGCGGGAGTGGCAATGAGCAGTTCTTC	CASSTPSGSGNEQFF
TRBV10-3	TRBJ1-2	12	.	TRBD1	TGTGCCGTCCTGACAGGGGAGGGTGGCTACACCTTC	CAVLTGEGGYTF
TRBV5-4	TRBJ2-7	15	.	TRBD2	TGTGCCAGCAGCCTTCTAGCGGAGACGGCCTACGAGCAGTACTTC	CASSLLAETAYEQYF
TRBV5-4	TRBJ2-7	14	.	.	TGTGCCAGCAGCCTGGACAGCCTTTCCTACGAGCAGTACTTC	CASSLDSLSYEQYF
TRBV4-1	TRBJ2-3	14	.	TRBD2	TGCGCCAGCAGACTAGCGGGAGGGCCAGATACGCAGTATTTT	CASRLAGGPDTQYF
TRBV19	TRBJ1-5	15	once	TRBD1	TGTGCCAGTAGTATGGAGGGGGCGGGCAATCAGCCCCAGCATTTT	CASSMEGAGNQPQHF